These 20 T cell receptor beta chains were all obtained from the same sample, sequenced in a study of blood T cells in healthy people across ages. Combining a sample-barcoded 5' primer with a J-beta primer mix, a second PCR ran for roughly 7 to 11 cycles. A single record per CDR3 protein comes from TCRdb applying MiXCR to the 5' RACE reads. The sample shows hundreds of thousands of distinct CDR3 sequences, roughly 64% of them seen only once. The specimen sequenced was blood. These receptors were taken from a young man in good health.

This chain connects TRBV2 to TRBJ2-5, with 7 bases fitting TRBD1. The ends lost 4 bases at V and 2 bases at J; junction bases unmatched: 22. The CDR3 loop spans 20 amino acids. The germline gives CDR1 SNHLY, CDR2 FYNNEI. CDR3 nucleotide sequence: TGTGCCAGCAGTGGGGCCCCCCGGGGTCTCCTTACAGGGGCGCAAGAGACCCAGTACTTC. It yields the protein CASSGAPRGLLTGAQETQYF. The full variable domain, with the rest looked up from reference TRBV2 and TRBJ2-5, is EPEVTQTPSHQVTQMGQEVILRCVPISNHLYFYWYRQILGQKVEFLVSFYNNEISEKSEIFDDQFSVERPDGSNFTLKIRSTKLEDSAMYFCASSGAPRGLLTGAQETQYFGPGTRLLVL.

This clonotype was observed a handful of times. The V and J genes are TRBV7-2 and TRBJ1-2; no reliable D call. Trimming took off 3 bases at V and 2 bases at J, with 13 bases between the two ends. The CDR3 runs to 15 residues. Germline V gene sequence: CDR1 SGHTA, CDR2 FQGNSA. CDR3 amino acids: CASSFTAYANYGYTF. In DNA form, the CDR3 reads TGTGCCAGCAGCTTTACGGCCTACGCGAACTATGGCTACACCTTC.

CDR3 region: CASSHSPGLAGEAWETQFF. The DNA for the CDR3 is TGCGCCAGCAGCCACTCCCCGGGACTAGCGGGAGAGGCTTGGGAGACCCAGTTCTTC. The chain joins TRBV4-3 to TRBJ2-7; 14 nucleotides match TRBD2. The DNA matches TRBJ2-1 better at its end, which makes the J call doubtful. CDR1 and CDR2 from the germline V gene are LGHNA and YSLEER. The CDR3 extends over 19 amino acids.

This chain links TRBV6-1 with TRBJ1-2; D unresolved. V lost 8 bases and J lost 5, with 15 bases in between. CDR3 length equals 13 residues. The germline gives CDR1 MNHNS, CDR2 SASEGT. The CDR3 bases are TGTGCCAGCCGGTACATGGTCGAATATGGCTACACCTTC. This sequence encodes CASRYMVEYGYTF.

V gene TRBV28 combines with J gene TRBJ2-1; D might be TRBD2 (6 bases). Germline CDR1 reads MDHEN; CDR2 reads SYDVKM. This CDR3 has 14 residues. Trimming removed 3 bases from V and 5 bases from J, with 11 bases in between. The CDR3 DNA sequence: TGTGCCAGCAGTTTTAGGGGACTCAACAATGAGCAGTTCTTC. Amino acid sequence: CASSFRGLNNEQFF.

This clonotype was found a few times. This chain connects TRBV7-9 to TRBJ2-3; the match to TRBD2 covers 7 bases. CDR3 size: 17 residues. Germline V gene data show CDR1 as SEHNR and CDR2 as FQNEAQ (reference sequence). V was pared by 5 bases and J by 2 bases, with 13 bases of the junction left unmatched. In DNA, the CDR3 is TGTGCCAGCAGCATACCTATGCAAGCGGGGACCACAGATACGCAGTATTTT. Protein: CASSIPMQAGTTDTQYF.

This clonotype was recorded a few times. The genes are TRBV20-1 and TRBJ2-2; D remains unclear. This CDR3 has 10 amino acids. Germline CDR1 reads DFQATT; CDR2 reads SNEGSKA (reference sequence). Trimming shortened V by 2 bases and J by 9 bases, and 4 bases separated the two germline ends. CDR3: CSARKRELFF. CDR3 nucleotide sequence: TGCAGTGCTAGAAAACGGGAGCTGTTTTTT.

This clonotype came up a few times. The chain links TRBV28 to TRBJ2-7; TRBD2 matches 8 bases. CDR1 and CDR2 from the germline V gene are MDHEN and SYDVKM. This CDR3 is 16 amino acids long. Trimming cost V 5 bases and J 1 base; bases outside gene matches: 10. The CDR3 here is CASSLYRSGGSYEQYF. The CDR3 nucleotides read TGTGCCAGCAGTCTGTATCGCTCGGGAGGGTCCTACGAGCAGTACTTC.

The chain is built from TRBV25-1 and TRBJ2-1; a weak D match, TRBD2 (7 bases). The CDR3 covers 17 residues. Germline loops: CDR1 MGHDK, CDR2 SYGVNS. Trimming stripped 0 bases from V and 0 bases from J, with 12 bases between. CDR3 bases: TGTGCCAGCAGTGAATACGGGGGGCAGAGCTCCTACAATGAGCAGTTCTTC. Its protein product is CASSEYGGQSSYNEQFF.

The chain recombines TRBV25-1 with TRBJ1-2, with D unclear. Germline CDR1 is MGHDK and CDR2 is SYGVNS. With 8 bases removed from V and 8 bases from J, the gap between germline ends came to 12 bases. The CDR3 runs 11 residues. CDR3 in DNA: TGTGCCAGCCGGAGCCTGGGCGGCTACACCTTC. This codes for CASRSLGGYTF.

The CDR3 loop reads CASSVGTSGVNTDTQYF. CDR3 nucleotide sequence: TGTGCCAGCAGCGTAGGGACTAGCGGGGTAAACACAGATACGCAGTATTTT. The chain is built from TRBV11-2 and TRBJ2-3, with 13 bases that match TRBD2. The CDR3 consists of 17 residues. V shed 5 bases, J shed 2 bases, and the junction held 7 bases outside the gene matches. Germline values: CDR1 SGHAT, CDR2 FQNNGV.

Only a few counts were recorded for this clonotype. The chain is built from TRBV4-2 and TRBJ2-5; 14 bases match TRBD2. The J call may be wrong; the DNA end is better matched by TRBJ2-7. Germline V gene lookup returns CDR1 LGHNA and CDR2 YNFKEQ. CDR3 size: 17 residues. The CDR3 region is CASSQETSGGAIYEQYF. The CDR3 DNA is TGTGCCAGCAGCCAAGAGACTAGCGGGGGGGCAATTTACGAGCAGTACTTC.

This clonotype was seen a handful of times. This chain connects TRBV3-1 to TRBJ2-7; D could derive from TRBD1 or TRBD2 (6 bases each). The germline V gene encodes CDR1 LGHDT and CDR2 YNNKEL (reference sequence). Trimming shortened V by 0 bases and J by 4 bases, and 19 bases separated the two germline ends. The CDR3 has 17 amino acids. The CDR3 nucleotides are TGTGCCAGCAGCCAAGAGGAAGGACGTCGAGGGGGGTACGAGCAGTACTTC. It codes for CASSQEEGRRGGYEQYF.

Only one count was recorded for this clonotype. The J gene is TRBJ1-2, the V gene TRBV12-3 or TRBV12-4; TRBD1 matches at 10 bases. This CDR3 region has 14 residues. V lost 5 bases to trimming and J lost 8 bases; unmatched junction nucleotides: 8. DNA for the CDR3: TGTGCCAGCAGTCCCCGGGACAGGGGTGGCGGCTACACCTTC. Translating gives CASSPRDRGGGYTF.

The chain links TRBV15 to TRBJ1-5; D is undetermined. The CDR3 covers 14 residues. Trimming took off 0 bases at V and 10 bases at J, with 13 bases between the two ends. Germline values: CDR1 LNHNV, CDR2 YYDKDF (reference sequence). The CDR3 bases are TGTGCCACCAGCAGAGATCGGACGAACGGCCCCCAGCATTTT. It is translated as CATSRDRTNGPQHF.

A remark on this clonotype: One end of the junction does not line up with germline, which may come from a read error. J is TRBJ2-3 and V is TRBV7-6, with TRBD2 identical over 10 bases. CDR1 SGHVS and CDR2 FNYEAQ come from the germline V gene. The CDR3 is 16 residues long. The CDR3 DNA sequence: TGTGCCAACAGCCAGCTAGCGGGAGCTTTCACAGATACGCAGTATTTT. Translating it yields CANSQLAGAFTDTQYF.

This chain joins TRBV6-2 or TRBV6-3 and TRBJ2-7; the match to TRBD2 covers 12 bases. With V trimmed by 8 bases and J by 1 base, 3 bases remained unmatched. The CDR3 loop spans 14 amino acids. Germline values: CDR1 MNHEY, CDR2 SVGEGT. This chain's CDR3 is CASQGTSGSYEQYF. As DNA, the CDR3 is TGTGCCAGCCAGGGGACTAGCGGGTCCTACGAGCAGTACTTC.

The chain recombines TRBV10-1 with TRBJ1-2, with 7 positions matching TRBD1. The germline V gene has CDR1 WNHNN and CDR2 SYGVQD (reference sequence). The length of the CDR3 is 14 residues. The ends lost 2 bases at V and 8 bases at J; junction bases unmatched: 8. As DNA, the CDR3 is TGCGCCAGCAGTGAGGGTGAGGGGGCTGGAGGCTACACCTTC. Translating gives CASSEGEGAGGYTF.

The chain combines TRBV6-2 or TRBV6-3 with TRBJ2-1, with a weak D call TRBD2 (5 bases). Per the germline V gene, CDR1 is MNHEY and CDR2 is SVGEGT. Trimming removed 0 bases at V and 8 bases at J, with 17 bases between. This CDR3 is 16 amino acids long. CDR3 amino acids: CASSYSIGDYGDEQFF. CDR3 coding DNA: TGTGCCAGCAGTTACTCAATCGGAGACTACGGCGATGAGCAGTTCTTC.

As regards this clonotype: At one of its ends the junction is not consistent with the germline gene, which may arise from a read error. The V and J genes are TRBV12-3 or TRBV12-4 and TRBJ2-5; 8 nucleotides agree with TRBD1. The CDR3 consists of 14 residues. CDR3 protein: CASSQGARGEAQYF. The CDR3 nucleotides are TGTGCCAGCAGTCAGGGGGCGCGAGGAGAGGCCCAGTACTTC.